This TCR beta chain was observed in a study of blood T cell repertoires in COVID-19. Study summary: T cells, B-cell-depleted T cells, or PBMCs supplied cDNA or gDNA.

The assay was immunoSEQ multiplex PCR, and TCRdb's table has in-frame clones only and misses some. The sample consists of some 150,000 clones, roughly 86% of them appearing once. The germline V gene encodes CDR1 SGHRS and CDR2 YFSETQ. The CDR3 sequence is 16 residues long. V was clipped by 5 bases and J by 8 bases, with 22 bases between them. Sequenced: peripheral blood. The gene calls are TRBV5-1 and TRBJ1-4; D is perhaps TRBD1 (5 bases). The clonotype was recovered from a woman of 80 years or more in a cohort sampled during active or convalescent COVID-19. CDR3 coding DNA: TGCGCCAGCAGTACCGGACCGGGGGGAGGGCGAGAAAAACTGTTTTTT. Amino acid sequence: CASSTGPGGGREKLFF.